Below are 30 T cell receptor beta chains sequenced from a single sample in a study of T cell responses to AZD1222 COVID-19 vaccine. Only in-frame clones appear in the TCRdb table, and some are missing; sequencing was by immunoSEQ multiplex PCR. In the table there are 20,000 to 25,000 clones, roughly 80% of which are singletons. The specimen comprised peripheral blood, sampled on day 0 of AZD1222 vaccination. These receptor sequences come from an adult in good health.

This rearrangement joins TRBV19 to TRBJ2-7; D may correspond to TRBD1 or TRBD2 (5 bases each). The CDR3 is 17 residues long. CDR1 is LNHDA, CDR2 SQIVND, per germline (reference sequence). V shed 0 bases and J shed 4 bases, with 19 bases lying between them. Here the CDR3 reads CASSIEASGTYSYEQYF. Here the CDR3 DNA reads TGTGCCAGTAGTATAGAGGCCTCAGGGACCTATTCGTACGAGCAGTACTTC.

The table lists this clone with a count of one. The chain employs TRBV18 and TRBJ2-1; D may be TRBD2 (5 bases). Germline lookup yields CDR1 KGHSH and CDR2 LQKENI. The CDR3 contains 15 residues. Trimming cost V 3 bases and J 7 bases, with 16 bases left between them. CDR3 sequence reads: CASSPVVVLANEQFF. CDR3 nucleotides: TGTGCCAGCTCACCCGTTGTGGTGCTAGCTAATGAGCAGTTCTTC.

This clone was recorded a few times. The chain combines TRBV29-1 with TRBJ2-1; D gene unclear. CDR3 length: 14 residues. V lost 1 base, J lost 0 bases, and 7 bases lay in between. The germline V gene encodes CDR1 SQVTM and CDR2 ANQGSEA. The CDR3 bases are TGCAGCGTTGAAGGGGTGCTCTCCTACAATGAGCAGTTCTTC. This translates into CSVEGVLSYNEQFF.

This rearrangement joins TRBV30 to TRBJ1-4; D is unclear. The V end was cut by 2 bases, the J end by 0 bases, with 13 bases between. CDR1 is GTSNPN, CDR2 SVGIG, per germline (reference sequence). This CDR3 spans 16 amino acids. CDR3 sequence: CAWSRFGRATNEKLFF. The CDR3, as DNA: TGTGCCTGGAGTCGGTTCGGCCGGGCAACTAATGAAAAACTGTTTTTT.

The CDR3: CASSQVTTAYSNQPQHF. CDR3 coding DNA: TGTGCCAGCAGTCAGGTTACGACAGCCTATAGCAATCAGCCCCAGCATTTT. V usage is TRBV28 and J usage is TRBJ1-5; the D gene is possibly TRBD1 (5 bases). Germline V gives CDR1 MDHEN, CDR2 SYDVKM. Trimming took 5 bases from V and 0 from J, leaving 17 bases between them. The CDR3 has 17 residues.

The chain joins TRBV19 to TRBJ1-1; D call uncertain. Trimming took 6 bases from V and 3 from J, leaving 8 bases between them. The germline gives CDR1 LNHDA, CDR2 SQIVND (reference sequence). The CDR3 is 12 residues long. The CDR3 nucleotides read TGTGCCAGTAGGGACGGGGACACTGAAGCTTTCTTT. This encodes CASRDGDTEAFF.

This rearrangement joins TRBV10-2 to TRBJ1-2; unclear D gene. V lost 3 bases, J lost 2 bases, and 4 bases lay in between. Germline lookup yields CDR1 WSHSY and CDR2 SAAADI. CDR3 size: 12 residues. The CDR3: CASSDRNYGYTF. The CDR3 DNA is TGCGCCAGCAGTGACCGAAACTATGGCTACACCTTC.

The rearrangement uses TRBV7-9 and TRBJ1-4; a weak D match, TRBD1 (6 bases). There are 17 residues in the CDR3. Trimming cost V 5 bases and J 0 bases, with 16 bases left between them. CDR1 and CDR2 (germline): SEHNR, FQNEAQ (reference sequence). The CDR3 nucleotides read TGTGCCAGCAGCCCGGAAAGCTGGACAGCAACTAATGAAAAACTGTTTTTT. Amino acids: CASSPESWTATNEKLFF.

The chain recombines TRBV11-3 with TRBJ2-7, with D unclear. CDR3 length: 13 amino acids. Germline V CDR1 and CDR2: SGHNT, YENEEA. Trimming removed 4 bases from V and 0 bases from J, with 7 bases in between. The CDR3 protein is CASSSRNSYEQYF. CDR3 coding DNA: TGTGCCAGCAGCTCGCGGAACTCCTACGAGCAGTACTTC.

In this sample, this clone turned up once. Here the CDR3 DNA reads TGTGCCACCAGCGCCCCGAGGGGGGACCTTGCTAACTATGGCTACACCTTC. Translated, it gives CATSAPRGDLANYGYTF. The chain is built from TRBV15 and TRBJ1-2; TRBD1 might be the D (6 bases). Deletions cut 5 bases from V and 0 bases from J, with 19 bases between. This CDR3 spans 17 amino acids. Germline CDR1 reads LNHNV; CDR2 reads YYDKDF (reference sequence).

The chain recombines TRBV18 with TRBJ2-5; 9 nucleotides line up with TRBD1. This CDR3 region has 13 residues. Germline trimming cut 6 bases from V and 3 bases from J; bases unmatched to any gene: 2. Germline lookup yields CDR1 KGHSH and CDR2 LQKENI. The CDR3 DNA is TGTGCCAGCTCGGGGGACAGGGAAGAGACCCAGTACTTC. This translates into CASSGDREETQYF. Drawing the rest from reference TRBV18 and TRBJ2-5, the complete variable domain is NAGVMQNPRHLVRRRGQEARLRCSPMKGHSHVYWYRQLPEEGLKFMVYLQKENIIDESGMPKERFSAEFPKEGPSILRIQQVVRGDSAAYFCASSGDREETQYFGPGTRLLVL.

This chain uses TRBV4-1 with TRBJ2-7, with 7 bases matching TRBD1. V lost 0 bases, J lost 5 bases, and 7 bases stayed unmatched. The germline gives CDR1 MGHRA, CDR2 YSYEKL. There are 15 residues in the CDR3. DNA for the CDR3: TGCGCCAGCAGCCAAGATGGGACAGTGCTTAACGAGCAGTACTTC. As protein: CASSQDGTVLNEQYF.

The rearrangement joins TRBV7-8 to TRBJ2-1; 9 bases fit TRBD2. V was pared by 1 base and J by 4 bases, with 2 bases of the junction left unmatched. The germline CDR1 and CDR2 sequences are SGHVS and FQNEAQ. The CDR3 runs 15 residues. The CDR3, as DNA: TGTGCCAGCAGCTTAGAGCGGGGGGCTTACAATGAGCAGTTCTTC. Its protein is CASSLERGAYNEQFF.

CDR3 coding DNA: TGTGCCAGCAGCTATGGACTAGCGGTGTTAAACACCGGGGAGCTGTTTTTT. The encoded protein is CASSYGLAVLNTGELFF. The chain links TRBV6-2 or TRBV6-3 to TRBJ2-2; 10 nucleotides line up with TRBD2. The junction had 9 bases not matched to a gene; V was cut back by 6 bases and J by 2 bases. CDR1 is MNHEY and CDR2 is SVGEGT in the germline V gene. CDR3 length: 17 amino acids.

This clone was recorded once. This chain joins TRBV5-1 and TRBJ2-2; 7 bases are shared with TRBD2. CDR1 and CDR2 (germline): SGHRS, YFSETQ. Trimming cost V 4 bases and J 8 bases; bases outside gene matches: 5. This CDR3 has 13 amino acids. CDR3 sequence reads: CASSPREEGELFF. CDR3 nucleotides: TGCGCCAGCAGCCCCCGGGAGGAGGGGGAGCTGTTTTTT.

This clone has just a few counts. The chain employs TRBV6-1 and TRBJ1-1; D gene uncertain. The CDR3 sequence is 12 residues long. Germline CDR1 reads MNHNS; CDR2 reads SASEGT. The V and J ends lost 3 bases and 5 bases respectively, with 7 bases between them. In DNA form, the CDR3 reads TGTGCCAGCAGTGAGTGGCAGACTGAAGCTTTCTTT. As protein: CASSEWQTEAFF.

This clone was counted a single time. The V gene is TRBV6-2 or TRBV6-3, the J gene TRBJ2-7; tentatively, D is TRBD2 (6 bases). Trimming took off 2 bases at V and 6 bases at J, with 11 bases between the two ends. Germline assignment: CDR1 MNHEY and CDR2 SVGEGT. The CDR3 spans 13 residues. CDR3 sequence reads: CASSYLGGREQYF. In DNA, the CDR3 is TGTGCCAGCAGTTACCTGGGGGGTCGCGAGCAGTACTTC.

This clone was counted between two and nine times. For the CDR3, the DNA is TGTGCCAGCAACGAGGGGGAACTGCCCCAGCATTTT. This codes for CASNEGELPQHF. The chain couples TRBV12-3 or TRBV12-4 to TRBJ1-5; D is perhaps TRBD1 (6 bases). The CDR3 has 12 residues. V was cut by 7 bases and J by 9 bases, with 13 bases left in between.

The chain combines TRBV5-1 with TRBJ2-5; no clear D gene. Germline CDR1 reads SGHRS; CDR2 reads YFSETQ. The CDR3 covers 13 residues. Trimming shortened V by 0 bases and J by 2 bases, and 5 bases separated the two germline ends. The CDR3 coding sequence is TGCGCCAGCAGCTTGGCCGAGCAAGAGACCCAGTACTTC. Translated, it gives CASSLAEQETQYF.

V usage is TRBV7-9 and J usage is TRBJ2-7; maybe TRBD1 (6 bases). Germline values: CDR1 SEHNR, CDR2 FQNEAQ (reference sequence). The CDR3 has 14 amino acids. The ends were cut back, 6 bases at V and 5 bases at J, with 17 bases in the middle. CDR3 protein: CASRPTTGRHEQYF. CDR3 in DNA: TGTGCCAGCAGACCGACGACAGGCCGCCACGAGCAGTACTTC.

This clone was found a few times. V and J are TRBV18 and TRBJ2-2; no firm D call. From germline, CDR1 is KGHSH and CDR2 LQKENI. V gave up 6 bases and J gave up 6 bases, with 17 bases separating them. The CDR3 sequence is 15 residues long. The CDR3 DNA is TGTGCCAGCTCCCCTCTGCCTTATCTAGCCGGGGAGCTGTTTTTT. Translated, it gives CASSPLPYLAGELFF.

In DNA, the CDR3 is TGTGCCAGCAGCCTCTGGGGTAGGAGTTTCGACAATGAGCAGTTCTTC. Protein: CASSLWGRSFDNEQFF. V is TRBV5-4 and J is TRBJ2-1, with D hard to call. The V gene lost 4 bases and the J gene lost 5 bases, with 19 bases spanning the gap. Germline CDR1 is SGHNT and CDR2 is YYREEE (reference sequence). This CDR3 spans 16 amino acids.

V is TRBV5-1 and J is TRBJ2-7; D not resolved. The CDR3 sequence is 13 residues long. CDR1 SGHRS and CDR2 YFSETQ come from the germline V gene. With 0 bases removed from V and 2 bases from J, the gap between germline ends came to 6 bases. The CDR3 coding sequence is TGCGCCAGCAGCTTGGGTCTCCCCTACGAGCAGTACTTC. Translation: CASSLGLPYEQYF.

For this clone: One end of the junction varies from germline; a read error may be responsible. The chain couples TRBV29-1 to TRBJ2-2; 8 positions match TRBD2. Looked up from germline, CDR1 is SQVTM and CDR2 is ANQGSEA. This CDR3 comprises 15 residues. Here the CDR3 DNA reads TGCAGCGTCGAAGGGGGGCGGGAGGACACCGGGGAGCTGTTTTTT. Residues: CSVEGGREDTGELFF.

The V gene is TRBV5-8, the J gene TRBJ1-1; 8 bases line up with TRBD1. Trimming at V came to 3 bases and at J to 0 bases, leaving 4 bases not matched to a gene. The CDR3 consists of 15 residues. The germline gives CDR1 SGHTS, CDR2 YDEGEE. The CDR3 DNA is TGTGCCAGCAGCTCTCCGGGACAGGTGAACACTGAAGCTTTCTTT. Its translation: CASSSPGQVNTEAFF. The complete variable domain, with remaining parts taken from reference TRBV5-8 and TRBJ1-1, reads EAGVTQSPTHLIKTRGQQATLRCSPISGHTSVYWYQQALGLGLQFLLWYDEGEERNRGNFPPRFSGRQFPNYSSELNVNALELEDSALYLCASSSPGQVNTEAFFGQGTRLTVV.

This rearrangement joins TRBV7-2 to TRBJ1-2; TRBD1 matches 9 bases. This CDR3 has 13 amino acids. Per the germline V gene, CDR1 is SGHTA and CDR2 is FQGNSA. V dropped 1 base and J dropped 7; count of bases not matched to a gene: 1. CDR3 in amino acids: CASSLGDRVGYTF. CDR3 sequence (DNA): TGTGCCAGCAGCTTAGGGGACAGGGTTGGCTACACCTTC.

V and J are TRBV7-3 and TRBJ2-1; D uncertain. CDR1 and CDR2 from the germline V gene are SGHTA and FQGTGA. Trimming left V 0 bases short and J 10 bases short, with 7 bases between. This CDR3 is 12 amino acids long. CDR3 bases: TGTGCCAGCAGCTTAACGTGGGGAGAGCAGTTCTTC. Translating gives CASSLTWGEQFF.

V usage is TRBV11-2 and J usage is TRBJ2-1; D gene unclear. With 1 base removed from V and 5 bases from J, the gap between germline ends came to 6 bases. The CDR3 consists of 13 residues. Looked up from germline, CDR1 is SGHAT and CDR2 is FQNNGV. The CDR3 protein is CASSLAGNNEQFF. CDR3 bases: TGTGCCAGCAGCTTAGCTGGAAACAATGAGCAGTTCTTC.

V and J are TRBV9 and TRBJ2-1, with 8 bases aligning to TRBD1. This CDR3 comprises 16 residues. Trimming cost V 4 bases and J 3 bases; bases outside gene matches: 9. CDR1 and CDR2 from the germline V gene are SGDLS and YYNGEE. The chain's CDR3 is CASSPRDRLFYNEQFF. The CDR3 DNA reads as TGTGCCAGCAGCCCCCGGGACAGGCTGTTCTACAATGAGCAGTTCTTC. The full variable domain, with the rest looked up from reference TRBV9 and TRBJ2-1, is DSGVTQTPKHLITATGQRVTLRCSPRSGDLSVYWYQQSLDQGLQFLIQYYNGEERAKGNILERFSAQQFPDLHSELNLSSLELGDSALYFCASSPRDRLFYNEQFFGPGTRLTVL.

Here the CDR3 DNA reads TGTGCCAGCAGCTCCGAGTCCAGGGAGCTGTTTTTT. Protein: CASSSESRELFF. The V and J genes are TRBV7-9 and TRBJ2-2; D is undetermined. V was shortened by 4 bases and J by 9 bases, with 9 bases between the two germline ends. CDR1 and CDR2 (germline): SEHNR, FQNEAQ (reference sequence). This CDR3 region has 12 residues.